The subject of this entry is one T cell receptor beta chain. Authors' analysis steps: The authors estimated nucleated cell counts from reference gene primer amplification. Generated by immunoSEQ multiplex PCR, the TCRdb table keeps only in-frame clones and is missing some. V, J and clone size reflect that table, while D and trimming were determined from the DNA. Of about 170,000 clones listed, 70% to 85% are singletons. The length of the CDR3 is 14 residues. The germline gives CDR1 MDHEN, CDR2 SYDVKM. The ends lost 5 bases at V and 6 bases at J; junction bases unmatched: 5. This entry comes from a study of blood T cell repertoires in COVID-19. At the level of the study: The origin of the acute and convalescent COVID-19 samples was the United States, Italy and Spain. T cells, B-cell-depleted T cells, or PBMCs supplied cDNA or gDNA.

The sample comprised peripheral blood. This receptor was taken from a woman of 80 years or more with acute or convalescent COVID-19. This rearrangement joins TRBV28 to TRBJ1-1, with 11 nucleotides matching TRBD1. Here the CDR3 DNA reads TGTGCCAGCAGTACCGGACAGGGGGCGTCTGAAGCTTTCTTT. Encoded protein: CASSTGQGASEAFF.